This passage covers 21 T cell receptor beta chains from one sample sequenced in a study of blood T cells in healthy people across ages. Together with a sample-barcoded 5' primer, a J-beta primer mix was included in a second PCR lasting 7 to 11 cycles. TCRdb independently ran MiXCR on the 5' RACE reads; one entry per CDR3 protein. The table includes some 1.4 million distinct CDR3 sequences, around two fifths detected once. Sequenced: blood. The receptors were sampled from a woman between 18 and 29 years old in good health.

In its sample, this clonotype was seen a few times. The chain has TRBV27 and TRBJ1-2; D is unresolved. V was cut by 3 bases and J by 7 bases, with 12 bases left in between. The CDR3 has 13 amino acids. The germline gives CDR1 MNHEY, CDR2 SMNVEV (reference sequence). The chain's CDR3 is CASSLGPSGGYTF. In nucleotides, the CDR3 is TGTGCCAGCAGTTTGGGCCCGAGCGGTGGCTACACCTTC.

J is TRBJ1-1 and V is TRBV30; D remains unclear. This CDR3 contains 13 residues. Trimming cost V 2 bases and J 2 bases, with 9 bases left between them. Germline V lookup: CDR1 GTSNPN, CDR2 SVGIG (reference sequence). The CDR3 sequence is CAWSRQTNTEAFF. The CDR3, as DNA: TGTGCCTGGAGTCGGCAGACTAACACTGAAGCTTTCTTT.

The genes are TRBV5-1 and TRBJ1-1; possibly TRBD1 for D (6 bases). The CDR3 sequence is 14 residues long. Germline V gene sequence: CDR1 SGHRS, CDR2 YFSETQ. Between the trimmed V and J ends, which lost 2 bases and 3 bases, there was a span of 11 bases. CDR3 sequence: CASSFAGVDTEAFF. In DNA form, the CDR3 reads TGCGCCAGCAGCTTCGCAGGGGTGGACACTGAAGCTTTCTTT.

This clonotype was observed a few times. The J gene is TRBJ2-1, the V gene TRBV7-2; tentative D call: TRBD2 (6 bases). The germline gives CDR1 SGHTA, CDR2 FQGNSA. V was cut by 2 bases and J by 14 bases, with 16 bases left in between. This CDR3 region has 13 residues. CDR3: CASSLSGSEREFF. For the CDR3, the DNA is TGTGCCAGCAGCTTAAGTGGGAGCGAGCGGGAGTTCTTC.

This clonotype was counted a single time. The rearrangement joins TRBV14 to TRBJ1-4; D ambiguous. The CDR3 is made up of 16 amino acids. Trimming took off 0 bases at V and 8 bases at J, with 16 bases between the two ends. Germline loops: CDR1 SGHDN, CDR2 FVKESK. The DNA for the CDR3 is TGTGCCAGCAGCCAAGATTTGCGGGTCGGTGTCGAAAAACTGTTTTTT. It yields the protein CASSQDLRVGVEKLFF.

The chain uses TRBV5-1 and TRBJ2-1, with no clear D. Trimming took off 1 base at V and 2 bases at J, with 7 bases between the two ends. CDR3 length equals 14 residues. The germline V gene has CDR1 SGHRS and CDR2 YFSETQ. CDR3 region: CASSLSPPYNEQFF. The CDR3 nucleotides read TGCGCCAGCAGCTTGAGCCCCCCCTACAATGAGCAGTTCTTC. The variable domain in full, with the rest retrieved from reference TRBV5-1 and TRBJ2-1, is KAGVTQTPRYLIKTRGQQVTLSCSPISGHRSVSWYQQTPGQGLQFLFEYFSETQRNKGNFPGRFSGRQFSNSRSEMNVSTLELGDSALYLCASSLSPPYNEQFFGPGTRLTVL.

The rearrangement uses TRBV5-1 and TRBJ2-2; 7 positions match TRBD2. With 3 bases clipped from V and 3 bases from J, the junction kept 8 bases outside the gene matches. CDR3 size: 16 residues. Germline V lookup: CDR1 SGHRS, CDR2 YFSETQ. The DNA for the CDR3 is TGCGCCAGCAGCTGGGCGGCGGGAGATCACACCGGGGAGCTGTTTTTT. Its translation: CASSWAAGDHTGELFF.

This clonotype was seen only a few times. The chain has TRBV9 and TRBJ2-7; D may match TRBD1 or TRBD2 (5 bases each). The CDR3 sequence is 16 residues long. The V gene's germline CDR1 is SGDLS and CDR2 YYNGEE. Trimming cost V 4 bases and J 0 bases, with 17 bases left between them. The CDR3 sequence is CASSPRAGPGSYEQYF. For the CDR3, the DNA is TGTGCCAGCAGCCCCAGGGCGGGTCCCGGCTCCTACGAGCAGTACTTC. Complete variable domain (other parts from reference TRBV9 and TRBJ2-7): DSGVTQTPKHLITATGQRVTLRCSPRSGDLSVYWYQQSLDQGLQFLIQYYNGEERAKGNILERFSAQQFPDLHSELNLSSLELGDSALYFCASSPRAGPGSYEQYFGPGTRLTVT.

The chain combines TRBV4-1 with TRBJ2-3, with 7 positions matching TRBD2. The trim removed 3 bases at V and 1 base at J, leaving 7 bases unmatched. This CDR3 contains 16 residues. CDR1 MGHRA and CDR2 YSYEKL come from the germline V gene. The CDR3 protein is CASSQFGGTGTDTQYF. CDR3 DNA: TGCGCCAGCAGCCAGTTCGGGGGGACTGGCACAGATACGCAGTATTTT.

The chain employs TRBV3-1 and TRBJ2-5; 9 bases fit TRBD2. This CDR3 has 17 residues. V shed 1 base and J 2 bases; nucleotides not matched to a gene: 8. CDR1 is LGHDT and CDR2 is YNNKEL in the germline V gene (reference sequence). CDR3 nucleotide sequence: TGTGCCAGCAGCCAAGGGAAGACTAGCGGAGAACAAGAGACCCAGTACTTC. Protein product: CASSQGKTSGEQETQYF.

The chain combines TRBV20-1 with TRBJ1-2; possible D gene TRBD1, 5 bases. CDR3 length: 13 amino acids. Per the germline V gene, CDR1 is DFQATT and CDR2 is SNEGSKA (reference sequence). V was cut by 4 bases and J by 7 bases, with 16 bases left in between. CDR3 region: CSATWGNGFGYTF. The CDR3 DNA reads TGCAGTGCTACTTGGGGGAACGGTTTTGGCTACACCTTC.

This chain connects TRBV2 to TRBJ2-7; 12 nucleotides align to TRBD2. The germline V gene has CDR1 SNHLY and CDR2 FYNNEI. The CDR3 runs 14 residues. With V trimmed by 9 bases and J by 7 bases, 10 bases remained unmatched. This chain's CDR3 is CASSSGGAGNEQYF. The DNA of the CDR3 is TGTGCCAGTTCTAGCGGGGGGGCCGGTAATGAGCAGTACTTC.

The CDR3 sequence: CASSEAPYNSPLHF. CDR3 nucleotides: TGTGCCAGCAGTGAAGCCCCCTATAATTCACCCCTCCACTTT. The chain carries TRBV6-1 and TRBJ1-6; D not resolved. The CDR3 has 14 residues. Germline values: CDR1 MNHNS, CDR2 SASEGT. V was pared by 0 bases and J by 2 bases, with 2 bases between.

The CDR3 loop is CSASPPGGPDGELFF. Here the CDR3 DNA reads TGCAGTGCTAGTCCCCCTGGGGGGCCGGACGGGGAGCTGTTTTTT. The chain has TRBV20-1 and TRBJ2-2; D might be TRBD1 or TRBD2, each matching 6 bases. The germline CDR1 and CDR2 sequences are DFQATT and SNEGSKA (reference sequence). The CDR3 has 15 amino acids. V was shortened by 3 bases and J by 7 bases, with 18 bases between the two germline ends.

With regard to this clonotype: The junction departs from the called germline gene at one end, perhaps through a read error. The CDR3 is CTSSTYEGTDTQYF. The CDR3 bases are TGTACCAGCAGCACCTATGAGGGCACAGATACGCAGTATTTT. The genes are TRBV27 and TRBJ2-3; unclear D gene. Germline V gene sequence: CDR1 MNHEY, CDR2 SMNVEV (reference sequence). This CDR3 comprises 14 residues.

This clonotype showed up just a few times. The chain is built from TRBV6-1 and TRBJ2-1; 7 positions agree with TRBD1. Germline V gives CDR1 MNHNS, CDR2 SASEGT. The CDR3 extends over 12 amino acids. The J segment lost 9 bases and the V segment lost 5 bases, leaving 4 bases of the junction unmatched. The CDR3: CASSLRGPEQFF. The CDR3 nucleotides are TGTGCCAGCAGTCTAAGGGGGCCTGAGCAGTTCTTC.

The chain links TRBV6-5 to TRBJ2-2, with 8 nucleotides matching TRBD1. CDR3 length: 16 amino acids. CDR1 MNHEY and CDR2 SVGAGI come from the germline V gene. The V segment lost 0 bases and the J segment 5 bases; nucleotides outside the gene matches: 5. CDR3 DNA sequence: TGTGCCAGCAGTTACTCACCAGGGGGCTGGACCGGGGAGCTGTTTTTT. Translation: CASSYSPGGWTGELFF.

This clonotype was seen a handful of times. The CDR3 DNA reads as TGCAGCGCCCTAGCGGTCACAGATACGCAGTATTTT. Its translation: CSALAVTDTQYF. V gene TRBV29-1 combines with J gene TRBJ2-3; 7 nucleotides align to TRBD2. V was pared by 7 bases and J by 2 bases, with 3 bases of the junction left unmatched. This CDR3 spans 12 amino acids. Germline CDR1 reads SQVTM; CDR2 reads ANQGSEA.

This chain connects TRBV5-1 to TRBJ2-4, with D tentatively TRBD2 (6 bases). The J call is in doubt because the DNA end fits TRBJ2-7 better. The CDR3 covers 14 residues. CDR1 SGHRS and CDR2 YFSETQ come from the germline V gene. This chain's CDR3 is CASSLGISGYEQYF. CDR3 DNA: TGCGCCAGCAGCTTGGGGATTAGCGGTTACGAGCAGTACTTC.

The J gene is TRBJ1-1, the V gene TRBV20-1; 9 bases line up with TRBD1. This CDR3 spans 15 amino acids. V shed 4 bases, J shed 1 base, and the junction held 7 bases outside the gene matches. Per the germline V gene, CDR1 is DFQATT and CDR2 is SNEGSKA (reference sequence). CDR3 sequence (DNA): TGCAGTGCTACCAATCCGGGACAGGGGAACACTGAAGCTTTCTTT. Translation: CSATNPGQGNTEAFF.

This clonotype was counted a few times. This chain uses TRBV7-8 with TRBJ2-5, with 10 bases matching TRBD2. This CDR3 comprises 16 residues. J was trimmed by 4 bases and V by 2 bases; bases with no gene match: 7. From germline, CDR1 is SGHVS and CDR2 FQNEAQ. The CDR3 nucleotides read TGTGCCAGCAGCTTAAGGGCTAGCGGGAGTGTAGAGACCCAGTACTTC. The encoded protein is CASSLRASGSVETQYF.